This T cell receptor beta chain was captured in a study of blood T cell repertoires in COVID-19. Study background: Sites across the United States, Italy and Spain contributed samples from acute and convalescent COVID-19. The analysed material was cDNA or gDNA that came from T cells, B-cell-depleted T cells, or PBMCs.

In the authors' workflow: How many nucleated cells were present was estimated from reference gene primer amplification. The table came from immunoSEQ multiplex PCR; TCRdb's copy has only in-frame clones and leaves some out. D and trimming come from the DNA, and the V and J calls and clone size come from that table. The table includes fewer than 300,000 clones, roughly nine tenths detected once. Patients in Seattle were enrolled during active infection, then followed longitudinally. The receptor comes from a young woman with COVID-19, enrolled during active disease. Sequenced input: peripheral blood.

CDR3 sequence: CATSRGGQDYGYTF. The CDR3 DNA reads TGTGCCACCAGCAGAGGCGGACAGGACTATGGCTACACCTTC. The chain recombines TRBV15 with TRBJ1-2; 7 bases fit TRBD1. CDR1 is LNHNV, CDR2 YYDKDF, per germline (reference sequence). V lost 1 base, J lost 3 bases, and 2 bases stayed unmatched. The CDR3 contains 14 residues.